One sample yielded the 10 T cell receptor beta chains listed below, sequenced in a study of cytomegalovirus exposure and HLA in healthy donors. PCR amplification relied on 60 Vbeta primers (plus 13 Jbeta primers). The repertoire was sequenced with immunoSEQ multiplex PCR; TCRdb's copy has only in-frame clones and lacks some. The table lists roughly 220,000 clones, more than 65% of them singletons. Sequenced material: PBMCs. The receptor set was obtained from a man in his fifties in good health and CMV-seronegative.

This clone turned up a few times. This rearrangement joins TRBV9 to TRBJ1-2; D not certain. V was pared by 4 bases and J by 3 bases, with 4 bases between. Germline loops: CDR1 SGDLS, CDR2 YYNGEE. This CDR3 has 11 amino acids. The CDR3 protein is CASSYHYGYTF. As DNA, the CDR3 is TGTGCCAGCAGCTATCACTATGGCTACACCTTC.

This chain uses TRBV5-4 with TRBJ2-7; 8 nucleotides match TRBD2. Trimming removed 3 bases from V and 0 bases from J; junction bases left unmatched: 5. This CDR3 contains 15 residues. Germline V gives CDR1 SGHNT, CDR2 YYREEE (reference sequence). The CDR3 coding sequence is TGTGCCAGCAGCTCGCCGGGGACTAGCTCCTACGAGCAGTACTTC. Residues: CASSSPGTSSYEQYF.

This rearrangement joins TRBV29-1 to TRBJ2-3, with 9 bases lining up with TRBD2. There are 17 residues in the CDR3. From germline, CDR1 is SQVTM and CDR2 ANQGSEA. V lost 5 bases and J lost 5; bases outside the gene matches: 17. This chain's CDR3 is CSVKSSGLAGPRDTQYF. For the CDR3, the DNA is TGCAGCGTTAAAAGCTCCGGGCTAGCGGGGCCCCGAGATACGCAGTATTTT.

The chain joins TRBV11-2 to TRBJ1-1; 8 bases agree with TRBD1. CDR3 length: 16 amino acids. The junction had 6 bases not matched to a gene; V was cut back by 3 bases and J by 0 bases. Germline V gives CDR1 SGHAT, CDR2 FQNNGV. This CDR3 is CASSFSSGQVNTEAFF. In nucleotides, the CDR3 is TGTGCCAGCAGCTTCTCTTCGGGACAGGTGAACACTGAAGCTTTCTTT. Drawing the rest from reference TRBV11-2 and TRBJ1-1, the complete variable domain is EAGVAQSPRYKIIEKRQSVAFWCNPISGHATLYWYQQILGQGPKLLIQFQNNGVVDDSQLPKDRFSAERLKGVDSTLKIQPAKLEDSAVYLCASSFSSGQVNTEAFFGQGTRLTVV.

The chain has TRBV30 and TRBJ2-1, with D tentatively TRBD2 (5 bases). Germline loops: CDR1 GTSNPN, CDR2 SVGIG (reference sequence). This CDR3 is 14 amino acids long. V shed 3 bases and J shed 10 bases, with 19 bases lying between them. The DNA of the CDR3 is TGTGCCTGGAGGTATGGTAGCGCCATTGTAGAGCAGTTCTTC. Translating gives CAWRYGSAIVEQFF.

J is TRBJ2-3 and V is TRBV11-1; D remains ambiguous. This CDR3 is 12 amino acids long. Germline V gene lookup returns CDR1 SGHAT and CDR2 FQDESV (reference sequence). The V end was cut by 3 bases, the J end by 3 bases, with 4 bases between. The CDR3 reads CASSFQTDTQYF. The CDR3 coding sequence is TGTGCCAGCAGCTTCCAAACAGATACGCAGTATTTT.

This chain connects TRBV12-5 to TRBJ2-7; D possibly corresponds to TRBD1 (6 bases). The germline V and J ends were trimmed by 9 bases and 2 bases, with 23 bases remaining between them. CDR3 length: 16 amino acids. CDR1 and CDR2 from the germline V gene are LGHNT and FRNRAP. The CDR3 bases are TGTGCTAGCCCCCCGGACCAAGGACAGATCACCTACGAGCAGTACTTC. This gives the protein CASPPDQGQITYEQYF.

The CDR3 sequence is CASSFLGGSYNSPLHF. In DNA form, the CDR3 reads TGTGCCAGCAGCTTCCTCGGGGGCTCCTATAATTCACCCCTCCACTTT. The chain couples TRBV5-8 to TRBJ1-6; possibly TRBD1 for D (5 bases). V was cut by 2 bases and J by 0 bases, with 9 bases left in between. The germline V gene has CDR1 SGHTS and CDR2 YDEGEE. The CDR3 is 16 residues long.

The rearrangement links TRBV7-3 to TRBJ2-7; TRBD1 aligns across 9 bases. The CDR3 runs to 15 residues. Germline loops: CDR1 SGHTA, CDR2 FQGTGA. V lost 4 bases to trimming and J lost 4 bases; unmatched junction nucleotides: 8. The CDR3, as DNA: TGTGCCAGCAGCTCTATTCCGGGACAGGGATACGAGCAGTACTTC. It translates to CASSSIPGQGYEQYF. The full variable domain, with the rest looked up from reference TRBV7-3 and TRBJ2-7, is GAGVSQTPSNKVTEKGKYVELRCDPISGHTALYWYRQSLGQGPEFLIYFQGTGAADDSGLPNDRFFAVRPEGSVSTLKIQRTERGDSAVYLCASSSIPGQGYEQYFGPGTRLTVT.

This clone was detected only a few times. The chain uses TRBV28 and TRBJ2-3; D uncertain. This CDR3 has 15 residues. Germline V gives CDR1 MDHEN, CDR2 SYDVKM. V was clipped by 3 bases and J by 2 bases, with 12 bases between them. The CDR3 region has the DNA TGTGCCAGCAGTTTGGCCTACAGCCCCACAGATACGCAGTATTTT. As protein: CASSLAYSPTDTQYF.